The next 7 T cell receptor beta chains were all read from a single sample in a study of T cell repertoires in cytomegalovirus infection. These TCRs' antigens remain unknown. One entry per CDR3 protein, called by TCRdb with MiXCR from the reads. The data show under 300,000 distinct CDR3 sequences, with about 20% seen just once and about 20% held by the top ten. The sequenced sample was cultured PBMCs, obtained from culture after CMV antigen stimulation. These receptors all come from a human donor in good health (CMV status not recorded). Some clones in this sample may be carry-over from other donors' samples.

This chain uses TRBV6-2 or TRBV6-3 with TRBJ1-1; D gene unclear. The germline gives CDR1 MNHEY, CDR2 SVGEGT. V shed 8 bases and J shed 5 bases, with 9 bases lying between them. This CDR3 has 11 amino acids. Written as DNA, the CDR3 is TGTGCCAGCGGCCGAAGGACTGAAGCTTTCTTT. This sequence encodes CASGRRTEAFF.

This clonotype was seen ten or more times. The chain is built from TRBV7-2 and TRBJ2-5, with TRBD1 matching over 8 bases. This CDR3 has 18 residues. Trimming cost V 2 bases and J 5 bases; bases outside gene matches: 16. Per the germline V gene, CDR1 is SGHTA and CDR2 is FQGNSA. This CDR3 reads CASSLNRGRTGFFETQYF. The CDR3 nucleotides read TGTGCCAGCAGCTTAAATCGTGGGAGGACAGGGTTTTTCGAGACCCAGTACTTC.

There are a few counts of this clonotype. V gene TRBV27 combines with J gene TRBJ2-5; 11 positions agree with TRBD2. Germline loops: CDR1 MNHEY, CDR2 SMNVEV (reference sequence). The CDR3 is made up of 16 amino acids. The junction had 7 bases not matched to a gene; V was cut back by 6 bases and J by 1 base. CDR3 coding DNA: TGTGCCAGCAGAACCCTTAGCGGGAGGGCCCAAGAGACCCAGTACTTC. Translating gives CASRTLSGRAQETQYF.

V and J are TRBV12-3 or TRBV12-4 and TRBJ2-2, with 10 bases lining up with TRBD1. This CDR3 comprises 17 residues. V shed 4 bases, J shed 4 bases, and the junction held 9 bases outside the gene matches. The CDR3 sequence is CASSSPPGTGATGELFF. The CDR3 DNA reads TGTGCCAGCAGTTCCCCCCCCGGGACAGGGGCCACCGGGGAGCTGTTTTTT.

This sequence joins TRBV2 and TRBJ2-6; a possible D gene is TRBD2 (7 bases). Looked up from germline, CDR1 is SNHLY and CDR2 is FYNNEI. The CDR3 is 16 amino acids. The V end lost 7 bases, the J end lost 2 bases, and 15 bases lay between the germline ends. CDR3 DNA: TGTGCCAGCACTATCACGGGGGGCGCTGGGGCCAACGTCCTGACTTTC. Protein: CASTITGGAGANVLTF.

This clonotype was picked up a small number of times. This chain links TRBV11-2 with TRBJ2-5, with 9 bases matching TRBD2. The J segment lost 5 bases and the V segment lost 6 bases, leaving 13 bases of the junction unmatched. This CDR3 is 16 amino acids long. Germline CDR1 is SGHAT and CDR2 is FQNNGV. The CDR3 spells CASRSNPGLASETQYF. In DNA form, the CDR3 reads TGTGCCAGCAGGTCGAACCCGGGACTAGCAAGTGAGACCCAGTACTTC.

The V and J genes are TRBV13 and TRBJ1-6; D not certain. CDR1 and CDR2 (germline): PRHDT, FYEKMQ (reference sequence). There are 16 residues in the CDR3. V lost 0 bases and J 7 bases, leaving 13 bases between the germline ends. Here the CDR3 reads CASSLGEGSRNSPLHF. The CDR3 coding sequence is TGTGCCAGCAGCTTAGGCGAAGGATCCCGGAATTCACCCCTCCACTTT. Complete variable domain (other parts from reference TRBV13 and TRBJ1-6): AAGVIQSPRHLIKEKRETATLKCYPIPRHDTVYWYQQGPGQDPQFLISFYEKMQSDKGSIPDRFSAQQFSDYHSELNMSSLELGDSALYFCASSLGEGSRNSPLHFGNGTRLTVT.